This is a list of T cell receptor beta chains from one sample in a study of regulatory T cells in long-lasting Graves disease. TCRdb recomputed calls from the multiplex PCR reads with MiXCR, one row per CDR3 protein. The table lists approximately 350,000 distinct CDR3 sequences, roughly 20% of them singletons, with approximately 30% in the top ten. This material consisted of peripheral blood mononuclear cells (PBMCs), taken when the disease was refractory, from a patient treated with antithyroid drugs. The receptors stem from a woman between 40 and 50 years old with Graves disease. The CDR3 runs from the conserved cysteine through the conserved F or W. D genes are given only for firm matches. Clone size appears in some rows only: once, few, many, or a class for an expanded clone.

>-|TRBJ1-1|TRBV5-1|-
CASSLGTEFHTEAFF
TGCGCCAGCAGCTTGGGGACAGAGTTTCACACTGAAGCTTTCTTT
>-|TRBJ2-2|TRBV12-3/TRBV12-4|few
CASTVHTGELFF
TGTGCCAGCACAGTCCACACCGGGGAGCTGTTTTTT
>-|TRBJ2-7|TRBV20-1|many
CSARRTAVYEQYF
TGCAGTGCTAGACGGACAGCCGTTTACGAGCAGTACTTC
>-|TRBJ2-1|TRBV27|few
CASSWRGGYNEQFF
TGTGCCAGCAGTTGGCGTGGGGGCTACAATGAGCAGTTCTTC
>TRBD2|TRBJ2-3|TRBV27|-
CASSLEAGPLGDTQYF
TGTGCCAGCAGTTTGGAAGCGGGACCCCTAGGGGATACGCAGTATTTT
>-|TRBJ2-2|TRBV10-3|few
CAIRETGLNTGELFF
TGTGCCATCAGAGAAACCGGGCTGAACACCGGGGAGCTGTTTTTT
>TRBD1|TRBJ1-1|TRBV9|many
CASGQGARTEAFF
TGTGCCAGCGGGCAGGGGGCGCGCACTGAAGCTTTCTTT
>-|TRBJ2-5|TRBV11-2|many
CASSTSPGAWETQYF
TGTGCCAGCAGCACCAGCCCAGGGGCTTGGGAGACCCAGTACTTC
>-|TRBJ1-1|TRBV20-1|-
CSAGVPNGGTEAFF
TGCAGTGCTGGAGTTCCAAACGGGGGCACTGAAGCTTTCTTT
>TRBD2|TRBJ2-1|TRBV28|many
CASSLPYSLRRGSQGYNEQFF
TGTGCCAGCAGCCTTCCTTACTCTCTGAGGCGGGGGAGTCAAGGGTACAATGAGCAGTTCTTC
>TRBD2|TRBJ2-7|TRBV6-2/TRBV6-3|-
CASRTSGGLYEQYF
TGTGCCAGCAGGACCAGCGGGGGCCTCTACGAGCAGTACTTC
>TRBD2|TRBJ2-7|TRBV20-1|-
CSARDIAGARGEQYF
TGCAGTGCTAGAGATATAGCGGGAGCAAGGGGCGAGCAGTACTTC
>TRBD2|TRBJ2-7|TRBV12-3/TRBV12-4|many
CASRLAGSHEQYF
TGTGCCAGCAGACTAGCGGGAAGCCACGAGCAGTACTTC
>-|TRBJ1-2|TRBV6-1|many
CASRTTADGYTF
TGTGCCAGCAGGACTACAGCTGATGGCTACACCTTC
>TRBD2|TRBJ2-1|TRBV4-2|-
CASSRTGGSNEQFF
TGTGCCAGCAGCCGGACTGGCGGGAGCAATGAGCAGTTCTTC
>-|TRBJ1-1|TRBV5-1|many
CASSFSSTEAFF
TGTGCCAGCAGTTTTTCCTCCACTGAAGCTTTCTTT
>-|TRBJ1-1|TRBV11-2|many
CASSLAGAHAFF
TGTGCCAGCAGCTTAGCGGGGGCACACGCTTTCTTT
>-|TRBJ1-3|TRBV13|-
CASSLGPILSGNTIYF
TGTGCCAGCAGCCTAGGACCGATCCTCTCTGGAAACACCATATATTTT
>-|TRBJ2-7|TRBV28|-
CASSDSSPYEQYF
TGTGCCAGCAGTGACTCTTCTCCCTACGAGCAGTACTTC
>-|TRBJ2-6|TRBV5-5|-
CASSPQRSAGANVLTF
TGTGCCAGCAGCCCTCAGAGGAGCGCTGGGGCCAACGTCCTGACTTTC
>-|TRBJ2-4|TRBV3-1|few
CASSQGPGGNIQYF
TGTGCCAGCAGCCAGGGCCCAGGGGGGAACATTCAGTACTTC
>-|TRBJ2-7|TRBV20-1|many
CSARRVRDSYEQYF
TGCAGTGCTAGACGGGTCCGGGATTCCTACGAGCAGTACTTC
>-|TRBJ1-5|TRBV6-5|many
CASSYATGRHNQPQHF
TGTGCCAGCAGTTACGCCACAGGGCGGCACAATCAGCCCCAGCATTTT
>TRBD2|TRBJ2-5|TRBV28|-
CAGSGSSGRASETQYF
TGTGCCGGCAGTGGAAGTAGCGGGAGGGCCTCAGAGACCCAGTACTTC
>-|TRBJ2-7|TRBV6-2/TRBV6-3|once
CASSIDRSYEQYF
TGTGCCAGCAGCATAGACAGAAGCTACGAGCAGTACTTC
>TRBD1|TRBJ1-6|TRBV20-1|few
CSARPAGTVASPLHF
TGCAGTGCTCGACCCGCCGGGACAGTAGCTTCACCCCTCCACTTT
>-|TRBJ1-2|TRBV28|many
CASSDGAGATGYTF
TGTGCCAGCAGCGATGGGGCGGGGGCGACCGGCTACACCTTC
>-|TRBJ2-7|TRBV27|-
CASSLFVGSAYEQYF
TGTGCCAGCAGTTTATTCGTGGGATCGGCCTACGAGCAGTACTTC
>-|TRBJ2-2|TRBV6-1|-
CASSHGRSNTGELFF
TGTGCCAGCAGTCATGGGAGGTCGAACACCGGGGAGCTGTTTTTT
>-|TRBJ2-7|TRBV28|-
CASSLNLDGTYEQYF
TGTGCCAGCAGTTTAAATTTGGACGGAACCTACGAGCAGTACTTC
>-|TRBJ2-7|TRBV6-1|-
CASSEVLNSYEQYF
TGTGCCAGCAGTGAAGTTCTAAACTCCTACGAGCAGTACTTC
>-|TRBJ1-5|TRBV27|few
CASSFQWGSNQPQHF
TGTGCCAGCAGTTTCCAATGGGGGTCCAATCAGCCCCAGCATTTT
>TRBD1|TRBJ2-7|TRBV28|many
CASSLPGQGFYEQYF
TGTGCCAGCAGTTTACCAGGACAGGGCTTTTACGAGCAGTACTTC
>-|TRBJ1-1|TRBV10-3|-
CAISESGRGNTEAFF
TGTGCCATCAGTGAGTCCGGTAGGGGGAACACTGAAGCTTTCTTT
>-|TRBJ2-1|TRBV12-5|few
CASGNYRDPYNEQFF
TGTGCTAGTGGAAACTACAGGGATCCATACAATGAGCAGTTCTTC
>-|TRBJ1-5|TRBV19|few
CASSLSGQSNQPQHF
TGTGCCAGTAGTCTCTCAGGTCAGAGCAATCAGCCCCAGCATTTT
>TRBD2|TRBJ2-7|TRBV20-1|-
CSARSPTRPPGGRPLEQYF
TGCAGTGCTAGGTCTCCGACCCGCCCCCCGGGCGGGAGGCCCCTCGAGCAGTACTTC
>-|TRBJ2-7|TRBV19|-
CASSIAVWTVSYEQYF
TGTGCCAGTAGTATAGCCGTCTGGACCGTCTCCTACGAGCAGTACTTC
>-|TRBJ2-7|TRBV7-8|many
CASSSFNEDNYYEQYF
TGTGCCAGCAGTTCATTCAACGAGGACAACTACTACGAGCAGTACTTC
>-|TRBJ2-7|TRBV19|-
CASSMGGEADEQYF
TGTGCCAGTAGTATGGGGGGAGAGGCGGACGAGCAGTACTTC
>-|TRBJ2-7|TRBV20-1|many
CSARVPATYEQYF
TGCAGTGCTAGAGTCCCGGCAACCTACGAGCAGTACTTC
>TRBD2|TRBJ2-4|TRBV28|many
CASSLSGKGDIQYF
TGTGCCAGCAGTCTTAGCGGGAAAGGGGACATTCAGTACTTC
>TRBD1|TRBJ2-2|TRBV28|few
CASRVPGTGVNTGELFF
TGTGCCAGCAGGGTCCCCGGGACAGGGGTAAACACCGGGGAGCTGTTTTTT
>TRBD1|TRBJ2-4|TRBV28|many
CASSPALDRLLAKNIQYF
TGTGCCAGCAGCCCCGCCCTGGACAGGCTCCTAGCCAAAAACATTCAGTACTTC
>-|TRBJ1-4|TRBV4-1|-
CASSRSPQNEKLFF
TGCGCCAGCAGCCGCTCCCCTCAGAACGAAAAACTGTTTTTT
>-|TRBJ2-1|TRBV28|few
CASKGPISYNEQFF
TGTGCCAGCAAGGGTCCGATCTCCTACAATGAGCAGTTCTTC
>TRBD1|TRBJ2-7|TRBV13|-
CASSLRVRGNNYEQYF
TGTGCCAGCAGCTTAAGGGTCAGGGGGAACAACTACGAGCAGTACTTC
>-|TRBJ2-3|TRBV27|few
CASSSSSTDTQYF
TGTGCCAGCAGTTCCTCTAGCACAGATACGCAGTATTTT
>-|TRBJ2-5|TRBV27|many
CASRGSGETQYF
TGTGCCAGCAGAGGGAGCGGAGAGACCCAGTACTTC
>TRBD2|TRBJ2-5|TRBV6-1|many
CASSDTLAVQETQYF
TGTGCCAGCAGTGATACTCTAGCGGTACAAGAGACCCAGTACTTC
>-|TRBJ2-7|TRBV28|many
CASSSDNTYEQYF
TGTGCCAGCAGTTCGGACAACACCTACGAGCAGTACTTC
>-|TRBJ1-5|TRBV24-1|many
CATSDSGIQPQHF
TGTGCCACCAGTGATTCCGGGATTCAGCCCCAGCATTTT
>-|TRBJ2-7|TRBV28|many
CASVGQPIYEQYF
TGTGCCAGCGTGGGACAACCAATATACGAGCAGTACTTC